This T cell receptor beta chain emerged from a study of radiotherapy plus CTLA-4 blockade in lung cancer (dated by TCRdb to the late 2010s). About the investigation overall: Among enrolled patients, roughly 17% had an objective response and 25% to 35% reached disease control.

Study-wide conclusions, independent of this receptor: The strongest predictors of response, as reported, were early dynamic changes in blood T cell clones along with a rise in serum interferon-beta after radiation. After treatment with radiotherapy and ipilimumab, TCR clones that originated in tumors expanded in peripheral blood.

For this clone: Its binding antigen is unknown. Base qualities are missing; no much larger clone stands one base away.

Focal radiation therapy combined with CTLA-4 blockade (ipilimumab) was tested in patients with chemo-refractory metastatic non-small-cell lung cancer. Measured from the cysteine to the phenylalanine, the CDR3 is 15 residues long. Only the CDR3 region is kept as DNA, spanning 45 bases read in frame from base 1. Reading the germline V gene gives CDR1 LGHNA and CDR2 YSLEER. V and J are truncated by 0 bases and 3 bases respectively, leaving an intervening sequence of 8 bases. The method behind the library was the immunoSEQ multiplex PCR assay. This immuneACCESS table, as held by TCRdb, lists in-frame sequences with V and J called but not all clones. Of the missing ones, under half trace to an unresolved V gene in checked studies; the others have no known cause. The sample data list some 50,000 clones, and approximately 84% of these were observed just once. The top ten constitute 4.8% of the sample.

Here the sequenced sample was peripheral blood, taken from a patient treated with radiotherapy plus ipilimumab. Rearrangement joined TRBV4-3 to TRBJ2-2, with no D gene named confidently. This sequence was found in a human donor with non-small cell lung cancer whose response to radiotherapy plus ipilimumab could not be evaluated. CDR3 reads: CASSQESGYTGELFF. The nucleotide sequence is given as TGCGCCAGCAGCCAAGAGTCCGGGTACACCGGGGAGCTGTTTTTT.